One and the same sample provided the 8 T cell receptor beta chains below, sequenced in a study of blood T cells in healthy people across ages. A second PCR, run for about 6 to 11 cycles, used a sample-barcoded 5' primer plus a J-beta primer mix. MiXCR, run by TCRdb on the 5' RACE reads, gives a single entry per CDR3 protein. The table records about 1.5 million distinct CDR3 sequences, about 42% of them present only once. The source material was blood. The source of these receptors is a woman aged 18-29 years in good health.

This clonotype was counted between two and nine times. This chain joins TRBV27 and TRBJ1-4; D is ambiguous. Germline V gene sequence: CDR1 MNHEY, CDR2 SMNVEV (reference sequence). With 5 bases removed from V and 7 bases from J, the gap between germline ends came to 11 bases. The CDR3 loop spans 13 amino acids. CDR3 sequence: CASSQILGEKLFF. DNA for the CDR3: TGTGCCAGCAGTCAGATACTGGGTGAAAAACTGTTTTTT.

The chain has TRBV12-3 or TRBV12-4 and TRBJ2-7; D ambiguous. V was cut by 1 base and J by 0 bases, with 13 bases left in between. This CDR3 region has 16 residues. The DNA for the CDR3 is TGTGCCAGCAGTTTAGTCAAGGACCTCTACTCCTACGAGCAGTACTTC. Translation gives CASSLVKDLYSYEQYF.

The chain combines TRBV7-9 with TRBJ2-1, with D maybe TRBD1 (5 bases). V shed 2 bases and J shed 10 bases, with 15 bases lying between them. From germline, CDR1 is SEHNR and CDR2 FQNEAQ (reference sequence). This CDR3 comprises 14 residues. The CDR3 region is CASSLSQASYEQFF. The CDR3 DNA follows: TGTGCCAGCAGCTTATCACAGGCCTCCTACGAGCAGTTCTTC.

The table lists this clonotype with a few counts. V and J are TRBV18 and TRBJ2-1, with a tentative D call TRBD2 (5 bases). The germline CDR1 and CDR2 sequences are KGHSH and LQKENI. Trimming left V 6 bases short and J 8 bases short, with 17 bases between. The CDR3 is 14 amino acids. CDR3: CASSLGLRGDEQFF. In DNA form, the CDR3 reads TGTGCCAGCTCCCTCGGACTCCGCGGCGATGAGCAGTTCTTC. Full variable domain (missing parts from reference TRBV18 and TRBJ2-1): NAGVMQNPRHLVRRRGQEARLRCSPMKGHSHVYWYRQLPEEGLKFMVYLQKENIIDESGMPKERFSAEFPKEGPSILRIQQVVRGDSAAYFCASSLGLRGDEQFFGPGTRLTVL.

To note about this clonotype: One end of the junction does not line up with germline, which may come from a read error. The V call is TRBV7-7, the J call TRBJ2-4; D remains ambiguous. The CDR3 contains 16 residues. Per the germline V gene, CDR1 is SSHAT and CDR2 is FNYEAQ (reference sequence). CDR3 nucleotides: TGTGCTAGCAGCTTTGGCCCTTCACTAGCCAAAAACATTCAGTACTTC. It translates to CASSFGPSLAKNIQYF.

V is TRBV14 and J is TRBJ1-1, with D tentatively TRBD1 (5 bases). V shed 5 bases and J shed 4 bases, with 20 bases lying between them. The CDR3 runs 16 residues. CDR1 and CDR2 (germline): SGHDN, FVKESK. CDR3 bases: TGTGCCAGCAGCGCAACCGGGACCGACTTTAGCACTGAAGCTTTCTTT. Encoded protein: CASSATGTDFSTEAFF.

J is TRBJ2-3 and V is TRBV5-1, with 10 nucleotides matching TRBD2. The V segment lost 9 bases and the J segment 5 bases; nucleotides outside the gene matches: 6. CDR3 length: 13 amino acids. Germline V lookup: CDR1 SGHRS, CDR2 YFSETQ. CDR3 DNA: TGCGCCACGAGCGGGGGGGTGAGAGATACGCAGTATTTT. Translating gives CATSGGVRDTQYF.

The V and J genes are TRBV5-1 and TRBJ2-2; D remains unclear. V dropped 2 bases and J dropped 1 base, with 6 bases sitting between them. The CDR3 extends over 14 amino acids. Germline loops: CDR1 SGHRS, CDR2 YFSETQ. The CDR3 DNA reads TGCGCCAGCAGCTTCATGCAGAACACCGGGGAGCTGTTTTTT. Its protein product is CASSFMQNTGELFF.